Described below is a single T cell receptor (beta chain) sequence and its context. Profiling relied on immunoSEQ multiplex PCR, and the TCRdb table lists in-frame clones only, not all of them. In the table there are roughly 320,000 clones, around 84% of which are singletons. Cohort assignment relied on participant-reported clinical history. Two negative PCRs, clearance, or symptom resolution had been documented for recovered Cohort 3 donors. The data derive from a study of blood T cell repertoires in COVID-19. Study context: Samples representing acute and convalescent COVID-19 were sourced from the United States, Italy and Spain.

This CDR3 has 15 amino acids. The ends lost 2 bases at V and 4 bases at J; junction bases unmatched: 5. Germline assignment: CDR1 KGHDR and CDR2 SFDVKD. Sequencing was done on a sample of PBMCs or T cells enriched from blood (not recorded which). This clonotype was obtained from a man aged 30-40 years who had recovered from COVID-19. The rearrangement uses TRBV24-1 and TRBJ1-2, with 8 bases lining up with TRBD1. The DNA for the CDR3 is TGTGCCACCAGTGATTCGGCCCAGGGGGCCTATGGCTACACCTTC. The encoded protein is CATSDSAQGAYGYTF.